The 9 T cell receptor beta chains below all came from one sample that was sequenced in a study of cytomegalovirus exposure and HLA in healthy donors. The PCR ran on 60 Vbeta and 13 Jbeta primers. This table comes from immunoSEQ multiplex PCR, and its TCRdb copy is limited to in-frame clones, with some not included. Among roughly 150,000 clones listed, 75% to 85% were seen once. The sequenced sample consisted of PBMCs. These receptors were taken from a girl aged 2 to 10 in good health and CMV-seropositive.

The CDR3 DNA is TGTGCCAGCAGCCAACAGGGTCGCGAGACCCAGTACTTC. This translates into CASSQQGRETQYF. The chain links TRBV25-1 to TRBJ2-5; a weak D match, TRBD1 (6 bases). This CDR3 spans 13 amino acids. In germline, CDR1 is MGHDK, CDR2 SYGVNS. V gave up 6 bases and J gave up 5 bases, with 13 bases separating them.

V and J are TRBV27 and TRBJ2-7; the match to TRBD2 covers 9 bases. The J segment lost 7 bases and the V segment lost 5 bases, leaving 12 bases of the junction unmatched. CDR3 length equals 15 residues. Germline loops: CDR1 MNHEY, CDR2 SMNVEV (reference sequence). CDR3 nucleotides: TGTGCCAGCAGTGTCACTAGCGGGCGGGGGGGGGAGCAGTACTTC. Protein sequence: CASSVTSGRGGEQYF.

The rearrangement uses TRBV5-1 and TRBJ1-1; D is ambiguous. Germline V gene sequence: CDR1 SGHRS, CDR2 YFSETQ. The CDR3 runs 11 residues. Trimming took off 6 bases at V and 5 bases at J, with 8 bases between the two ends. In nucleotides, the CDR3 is TGCGCCAGCATACGGGGAACTGAAGCTTTCTTT. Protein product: CASIRGTEAFF.

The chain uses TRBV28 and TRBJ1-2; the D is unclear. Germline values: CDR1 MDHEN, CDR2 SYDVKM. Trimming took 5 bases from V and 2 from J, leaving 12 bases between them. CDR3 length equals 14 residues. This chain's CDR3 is CASSLMRANYGYTF. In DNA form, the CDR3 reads TGTGCCAGCAGTCTAATGAGAGCAAACTATGGCTACACCTTC.

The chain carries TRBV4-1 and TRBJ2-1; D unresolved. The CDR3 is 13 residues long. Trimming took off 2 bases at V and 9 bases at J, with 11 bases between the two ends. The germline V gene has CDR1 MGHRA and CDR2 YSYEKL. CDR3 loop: CASSQSRQVEQFF. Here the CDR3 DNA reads TGCGCCAGCAGCCAATCCCGTCAGGTTGAGCAGTTCTTC.

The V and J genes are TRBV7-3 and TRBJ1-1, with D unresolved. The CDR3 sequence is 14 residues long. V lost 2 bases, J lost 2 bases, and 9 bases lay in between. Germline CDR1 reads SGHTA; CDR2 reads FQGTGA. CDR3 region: CASSLGVSNTEAFF. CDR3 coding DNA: TGTGCCAGCAGCTTAGGAGTGAGCAACACTGAAGCTTTCTTT. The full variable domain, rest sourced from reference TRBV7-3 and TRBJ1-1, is GAGVSQTPSNKVTEKGKYVELRCDPISGHTALYWYRQSLGQGPEFLIYFQGTGAADDSGLPNDRFFAVRPEGSVSTLKIQRTERGDSAVYLCASSLGVSNTEAFFGQGTRLTVV.

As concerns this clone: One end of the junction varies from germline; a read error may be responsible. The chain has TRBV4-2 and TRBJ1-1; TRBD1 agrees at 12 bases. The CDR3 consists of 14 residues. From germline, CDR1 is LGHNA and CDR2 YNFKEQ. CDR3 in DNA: TGTGCCAGCAGCCAAGTGGGGGGGACAGGGGGCATCGACTTT. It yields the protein CASSQVGGTGGIDF.

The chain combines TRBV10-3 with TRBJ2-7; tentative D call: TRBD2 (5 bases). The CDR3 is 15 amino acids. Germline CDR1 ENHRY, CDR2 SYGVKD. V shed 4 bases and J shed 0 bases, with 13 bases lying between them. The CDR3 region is CAISGGLGNSYEQYF. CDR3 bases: TGTGCCATCAGTGGTGGACTCGGTAACTCCTACGAGCAGTACTTC.

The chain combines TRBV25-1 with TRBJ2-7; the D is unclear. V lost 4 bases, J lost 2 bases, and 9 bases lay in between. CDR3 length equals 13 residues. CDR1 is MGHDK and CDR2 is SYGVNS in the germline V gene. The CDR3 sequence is CASSGVTPYEQYF. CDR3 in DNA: TGTGCCAGCAGTGGCGTAACTCCCTACGAGCAGTACTTC.